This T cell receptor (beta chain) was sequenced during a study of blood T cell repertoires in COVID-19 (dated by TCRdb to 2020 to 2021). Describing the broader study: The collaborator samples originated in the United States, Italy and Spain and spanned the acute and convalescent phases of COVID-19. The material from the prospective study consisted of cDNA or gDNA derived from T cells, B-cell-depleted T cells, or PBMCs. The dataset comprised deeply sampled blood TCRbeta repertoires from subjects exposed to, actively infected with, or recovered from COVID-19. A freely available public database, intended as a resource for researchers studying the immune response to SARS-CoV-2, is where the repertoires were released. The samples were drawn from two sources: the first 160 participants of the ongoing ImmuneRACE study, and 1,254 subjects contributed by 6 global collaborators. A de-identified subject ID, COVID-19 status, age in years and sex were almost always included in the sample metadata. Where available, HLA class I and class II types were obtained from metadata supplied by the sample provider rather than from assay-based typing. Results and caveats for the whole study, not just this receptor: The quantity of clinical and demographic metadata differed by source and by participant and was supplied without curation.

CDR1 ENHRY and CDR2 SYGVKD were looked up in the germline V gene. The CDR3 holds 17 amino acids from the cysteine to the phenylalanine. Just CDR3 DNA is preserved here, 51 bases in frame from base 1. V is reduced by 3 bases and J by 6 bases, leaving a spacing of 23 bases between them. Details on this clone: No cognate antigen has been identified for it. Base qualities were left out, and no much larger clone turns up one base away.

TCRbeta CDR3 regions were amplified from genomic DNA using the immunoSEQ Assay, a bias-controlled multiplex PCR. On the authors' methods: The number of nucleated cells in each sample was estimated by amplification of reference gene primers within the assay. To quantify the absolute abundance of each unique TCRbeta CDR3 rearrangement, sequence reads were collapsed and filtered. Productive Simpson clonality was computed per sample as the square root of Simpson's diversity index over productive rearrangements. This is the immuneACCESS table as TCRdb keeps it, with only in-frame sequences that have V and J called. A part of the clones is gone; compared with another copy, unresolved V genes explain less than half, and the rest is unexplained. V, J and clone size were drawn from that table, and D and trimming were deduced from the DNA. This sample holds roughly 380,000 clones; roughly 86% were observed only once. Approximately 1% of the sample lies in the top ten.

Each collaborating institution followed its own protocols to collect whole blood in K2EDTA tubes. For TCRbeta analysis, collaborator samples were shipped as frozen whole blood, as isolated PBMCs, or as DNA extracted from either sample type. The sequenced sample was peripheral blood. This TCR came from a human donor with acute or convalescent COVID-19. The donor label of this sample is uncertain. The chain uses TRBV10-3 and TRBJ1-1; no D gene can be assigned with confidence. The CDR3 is CAISDVWLREDIAEAFF. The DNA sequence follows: TGTGCCATCAGTGATGTGTGGTTGCGAGAAGATATCGCTGAAGCTTTCTTT.